This T cell receptor beta chain was recorded in a study of blood T cell repertoires in COVID-19. Study context: Sources were T cells, B-cell-depleted T cells, or PBMCs; the material itself was cDNA or gDNA.

Germline V gene data show CDR1 as SEHNR and CDR2 as FQNEAQ (reference sequence). The CDR3 loop spans 16 amino acids. The J segment lost 7 bases and the V segment lost 1 base, leaving 9 bases of the junction unmatched. Original data processing: Researchers report that nucleated cell counts were estimated from reference gene primer amplification. TCRdb's table, derived via immunoSEQ multiplex PCR, lists solely in-frame clones and lacks some. The DNA gave D and trimming, while V, J and clone size come from that table. The sample includes under 150,000 clones, more than 70% seen only once; the top ten take 1.5% to 1.7%.

J is TRBJ2-7 and V is TRBV7-9; 11 nucleotides line up with TRBD1. Sequenced input: peripheral blood. The TCR was taken from a human donor in a cohort sampled during active COVID-19. The CDR3 coding sequence is TGTGCCAGCAGCTTAGGGTGGGGACAGGGGGGTCGGGAGCAGTACTTC. This encodes CASSLGWGQGGREQYF.